Presented here are 11 T cell receptor beta chains from one specimen sequenced in a study of blood T cell repertoires in COVID-19. The assay was immunoSEQ multiplex PCR, and TCRdb's table has in-frame clones only and misses some. Of more than 85,000 clones listed, around 86% were seen once; the top ten hold 3% to 4%. The sequencing input was peripheral blood. The receptors derive from a woman in her 70s with acute or convalescent COVID-19.

The rearrangement links TRBV5-1 to TRBJ2-2; D gene unclear. The germline V and J ends were trimmed by 2 bases and 2 bases, with 10 bases remaining between them. The CDR3 covers 15 residues. Germline V gene data show CDR1 as SGHRS and CDR2 as YFSETQ. The CDR3 DNA follows: TGCGCCAGCAGCTTAAGGCTAGTCAACACCGGGGAGCTGTTTTTT. Translating gives CASSLRLVNTGELFF.

The CDR3 nucleotides read TGTGCCAGCTCAGGGACAGCTGAGAACACTGAAGCTTTCTTT. Its translation: CASSGTAENTEAFF. The chain links TRBV18 to TRBJ1-1; 7 bases line up with TRBD1. This CDR3 is built from 14 residues. The J segment lost 1 base and the V segment lost 5 bases, leaving 4 bases of the junction unmatched. CDR1 and CDR2 from the germline V gene are KGHSH and LQKENI.

The V call is TRBV6-6, the J call TRBJ1-2; TRBD1 aligns across 9 bases. J lost 3 bases, V lost 10 bases, and 12 bases had no gene match. Germline V gene sequence: CDR1 MNHNY, CDR2 SVGAGI (reference sequence). This CDR3 comprises 15 residues. The DNA for the CDR3 is TGTGCCACCTTGCGAGAGGACAGGGGCGACTATGGCTACACCTTC. It specifies CATLREDRGDYGYTF.

The chain has TRBV28 and TRBJ1-6; perhaps TRBD1 as D (5 bases). V was pared by 3 bases and J by 5 bases, with 8 bases between. CDR1 and CDR2 (germline): MDHEN, SYDVKM. The CDR3 has 14 residues. CDR3 coding DNA: TGTGCCAGCAGTTTTTCAGGGAATAATTCACCCCTCCACTTT. It codes for CASSFSGNNSPLHF.

The V gene is TRBV28, the J gene TRBJ2-7; D not resolved. Trimming cost V 6 bases and J 3 bases, with 6 bases left between them. CDR1 is MDHEN and CDR2 is SYDVKM in the germline V gene. CDR3 size: 11 residues. CDR3 region: CASRFHYEQYF. The CDR3 DNA is TGTGCCAGCAGGTTTCACTACGAGCAGTACTTC.

V is TRBV27 and J is TRBJ1-3; D remains ambiguous. The V and J ends lost 6 bases and 0 bases respectively, with 9 bases between them. Germline CDR1 MNHEY, CDR2 SMNVEV (reference sequence). The CDR3 extends over 14 amino acids. The CDR3 nucleotides are TGTGCCAGCAGCCCCCGGGACTCTGGAAACACCATATATTTT. It encodes CASSPRDSGNTIYF.

The chain couples TRBV14 to TRBJ2-1, with 8 bases matching TRBD1. CDR3 length equals 17 residues. V shed 4 bases and J 0 bases; nucleotides not matched to a gene: 8. Germline lookup yields CDR1 SGHDN and CDR2 FVKESK. Here the CDR3 reads CASSPEGQEFSYNEQFF. The DNA for the CDR3 is TGTGCCAGCAGCCCAGAGGGACAGGAGTTCTCCTACAATGAGCAGTTCTTC.

The rearrangement links TRBV5-1 to TRBJ1-6; D unclear. This CDR3 region has 14 residues. Trimming cost V 1 base and J 7 bases, with 9 bases left between them. CDR1 and CDR2 from the germline V gene are SGHRS and YFSETQ. CDR3 nucleotides: TGCGCCAGCAGCTTGACAGAAACGAATTCACCCCTCCACTTT. Its protein is CASSLTETNSPLHF. The full variable domain, completed using reference TRBV5-1 and TRBJ1-6, is KAGVTQTPRYLIKTRGQQVTLSCSPISGHRSVSWYQQTPGQGLQFLFEYFSETQRNKGNFPGRFSGRQFSNSRSEMNVSTLELGDSALYLCASSLTETNSPLHFGNGTRLTVT.

The CDR3 DNA sequence: TGTGCCAGCACCAGGACAGGCTCTAATGAAAAACTGTTTTTT. Translation: CASTRTGSNEKLFF. The chain recombines TRBV6-6 with TRBJ1-4; TRBD1 matches at 7 bases. The CDR3 totals 14 residues. Per germline, CDR1 MNHNY and CDR2 SVGAGI (reference sequence). The J segment lost 3 bases and the V segment lost 7 bases, leaving 5 bases of the junction unmatched.

As concerns this clone: Compared with germline, one end of the junction differs, possibly owing to a read error. The rearrangement joins TRBV7-9 to TRBJ2-2, with TRBD2 identical over 8 bases. This CDR3 comprises 15 residues. Germline-derived CDR1 and CDR2 are SEHNR and FQNEAQ (reference sequence). The chain's CDR3 is CASRPREGNAGELFF. The DNA of the CDR3 is TGTGCCAGCAGGCCCCGGGAGGGGAACGCCGGGGAGCTGTTTTTT.

The chain joins TRBV21-1 to TRBJ2-7; TRBD2, the table's D call, lacks a check against the DNA. TRBV21-1 counts as a pseudogene. The CDR3 has 18 amino acids. Here the CDR3 reads CASSKGWGGSTSHYEQYV. CDR3 bases: TGTGCCAGCAGCAAAGGATGGGGAGGCTCAACCTCCCACTACGAGCAGTACGTC.